The entry that follows covers one T cell receptor (beta chain) sequence. The target of this receptor is not known. Base qualities are not at hand, and no much larger clone is one base apart. Inclusion was restricted to participants for whom at least one PBMC sample before ART initiation and at least two post-ART samples were available. Every participant with HIV received treatment in the United States of America. Before DNA extraction, cryopreserved samples of roughly 0.9-10 million PBMC were thawed and then washed. At the time of the earliest PBMC sample, participants with HIV were aged between about 23 and 55 years. PBMC samples from each participant spanned 1-4 timepoints before ART initiation and 2-8 timepoints after ART initiation, with a median of 7 samples. Serial HIV viral load, CD4+ T-cell count, ART history and demographic data were obtained for every participant. Using a Qiagen kit on a QIAcube, genomic DNA was extracted from unsorted PBMC, with samples processed in batches of 12.

These data belong to a study of long-term antiretroviral therapy in people with HIV (dated 2022 in TCRdb). With respect to the entire study: The earliest samples were collected approximately a decade before the 2015 WHO recommendation for immediate ART, a period when ART was typically delayed until CD4 counts fell. A retrospective serial study tested whether ART initiation and durable HIV suppression were associated with changes in peripheral blood TRB repertoire composition and diversity. A total of roughly 180 cryopreserved PBMC samples were contributed to the cohort by 30 adults with confirmed HIV infection, with samples collected serially over a mean of approximately 6 years (range 1-12). Among the approximately 30 participants with HIV, around ten were female. No cross-contamination during QIAcube processing was shown when test extractions of a monoclonal T-cell line were performed alongside around 30 polyclonal samples.

Summary of the overall study and its limitations: Narrower CDR3 length ranges were observed in HIV repertoires than in controls, and an antigen-experienced repertoire with only a slight naive shift after ART was suggested by the network structure. The repertoire was dominated across all time points by expanded TRB clones identified before ART initiation, although this dominance was seen to fluctuate and to decrease in many PLHIV after ART. Because cell numbers in pre-ART samples were limited, unsorted PBMC were profiled instead of sorted CD4+ and CD8+ T cells. No data were available on ART adherence, viral resistance or therapy changes, limiting inferences about post-ART repertoire changes. The samples were dated from the mid-2000s to the late 2010s, and the ART regimens that were used may be less effective than current ART regimens. Limited PBMC availability meant only the TCR beta chain was sequenced, without alpha chain pairing. Starting ART was linked to a significant rise in TRB diversity, yet even with long-term ART the diversity remained significantly lower than in transplant donor controls.

The immunoSEQ hsTCRB v3.0 assay was used at survey level resolution to sequence the TRB variable region. The target sequencing depth for TRB was roughly 40,000-50,000 T-cell genomes per sample. An Illumina MiSeq with a v3 150-cycle kit was used to sequence the pooled TRB libraries. Turning to the authors' computational methods: Repertoire analysis ran in R within a reproducible Nextflow workflow covering QC, data transformation and analysis. Custom analyses were implemented in LymphoSeq2, an R package for AIRR-Seq data exploration. A handful of samples that produced fewer than 5000 total TRB sequences were removed, so 150 to 200 HIV repertoires were analyzed. Among the approximately 190 HIV repertoires that were kept, almost 60 were collected before ART initiation and roughly 130 were collected after ART initiation. Repertoires were downsampled to 5000 TRB nucleotide sequences, with summary statistics averaged over 100 downsampling iterations. Only TRB sequences with CDR3 regions of at least seven amino acids were retained for analysis. Diversity was assessed using a clonality score derived from Shannon entropy and using the Gini coefficient. In the repertoire networks, any two of the top 5000 CDR3 amino acid sequences were connected whenever the two sequences differed by an edit distance of one. For TRB CDR3 amino acid sequences, antigen specificity groups and MHC restriction were predicted with GLIPH2. CDR3 amino acid sequences were matched against VDJdb and McPAS-TCR to flag known CMV, EBV, HIV or tissue antigen associations. Pre-ART, post-ART and control groups were compared with Wilcoxon signed-rank tests and Holm-Bonferroni correction. The source is immuneACCESS, and TCRdb retained only in-frame sequences with V and J called. Part of the clones is not carried over; for the studies checked, unresolved V genes explain less than half of this, and the remainder is unexplained. That table is the source of V, J and clone size, and D and trimming were worked out from the DNA. In this sample the table shows some 23,000 clones, less than 80% of which occur a single time. Of the sample, more than 8% falls within the top ten clones.

V is pared back by 4 bases and J by 7 bases, with 17 bases lying between the germline termini. Its CDR3 holds 14 amino acids, cysteine through phenylalanine. Only the CDR3 DNA is retained, 42 bases long and in frame from the first base. CDR1 and CDR2 are drawn from the germline V gene (reference sequence): SGHNT, YYREEE. The chain was built from TRBV5-4 and TRBJ2-5; the D call is tentative, TRBD1 or TRBD2, as each matches 5 bases. The material was unsorted PBMCs, obtained 1.2 years after starting antiretroviral therapy. The clonotype was recovered from a woman between 40 and 50 years old with HIV. The DNA sequence is given as TGTGCCAGCAGCACCGGGACCCAGGGTGTGACCCAGTACTTC. Translated, this gives CASSTGTQGVTQYF.